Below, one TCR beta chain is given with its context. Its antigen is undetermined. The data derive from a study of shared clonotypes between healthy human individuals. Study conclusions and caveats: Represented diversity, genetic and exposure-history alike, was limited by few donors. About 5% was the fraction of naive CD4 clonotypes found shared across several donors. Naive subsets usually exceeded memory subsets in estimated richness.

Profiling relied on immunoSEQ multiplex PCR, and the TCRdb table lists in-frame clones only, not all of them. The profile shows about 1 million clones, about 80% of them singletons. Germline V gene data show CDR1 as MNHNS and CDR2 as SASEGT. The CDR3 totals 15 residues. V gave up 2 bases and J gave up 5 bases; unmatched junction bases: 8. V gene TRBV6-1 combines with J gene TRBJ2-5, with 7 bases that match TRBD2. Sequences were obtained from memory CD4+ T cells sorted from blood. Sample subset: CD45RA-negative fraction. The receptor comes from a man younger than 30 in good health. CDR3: CASSEYNGGVETQYF. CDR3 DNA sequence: TGTGCCAGCAGTGAATACAATGGGGGGGTGGAGACCCAGTACTTC.